Below are 5 T cell receptor beta chains sequenced from a single sample in a study of T-cell memory formation after mild COVID-19. One entry per CDR3 protein results from TCRdb running MiXCR on the 5' RACE reads. The data show 190,000 or so distinct CDR3 sequences, around 21% seen once. The sequenced sample was PBMCs or a T cell subset sorted from them (not recorded which). All receptors come from an adult woman who had mild COVID-19 (a few samples of this study predate the infection). Cell type and time point are not known.

The V gene is TRBV15, the J gene TRBJ2-7, with 10 positions matching TRBD1. The CDR3 extends over 15 amino acids. CDR1 and CDR2 (germline): LNHNV, YYDKDF (reference sequence). V trimming: 5 bases; J trimming: 7 bases; junction bases outside the gene matches: 11. CDR3 residues: CATSGPGQGTVEQYF. As DNA, the CDR3 is TGTGCCACCAGCGGACCGGGACAGGGGACTGTGGAGCAGTACTTC.

This sequence joins TRBV6-2 or TRBV6-3 and TRBJ2-1; 7 nucleotides align to TRBD1. V lost 7 bases and J lost 2; bases outside the gene matches: 17. The CDR3 runs 18 residues. Germline V gene lookup returns CDR1 MNHEY and CDR2 SVGEGT. The CDR3: CASIDRADGEGPYNEQFF. CDR3 sequence (DNA): TGTGCCAGCATCGACAGGGCAGACGGCGAGGGGCCCTACAATGAGCAGTTCTTC.

The chain has TRBV30 and TRBJ1-1; 7 bases match TRBD1. V shed 0 bases and J 8 bases; nucleotides not matched to a gene: 3. The germline V gene has CDR1 GTSNPN and CDR2 SVGIG (reference sequence). The CDR3 covers 12 residues. The CDR3: CAWSVGTAEAFF. The CDR3 coding sequence is TGTGCCTGGAGTGTAGGGACAGCAGAAGCTTTCTTT.

V usage is TRBV24-1 and J usage is TRBJ2-3, with no clear D. The CDR3 totals 13 residues. Germline loops: CDR1 KGHDR, CDR2 SFDVKD. V was clipped by 2 bases and J by 3 bases, with 5 bases between them. As DNA, the CDR3 is TGTGCCACCAGTGATTACGGAACAGATACGCAGTATTTT. It encodes CATSDYGTDTQYF.

This clonotype has just a few counts. The chain joins TRBV4-2 to TRBJ2-1; 11 bases match TRBD2. CDR1 LGHNA and CDR2 YNFKEQ come from the germline V gene. The V and J ends lost 0 bases and 7 bases, in that order; junction bases with no gene match: 5. The CDR3 totals 16 residues. The CDR3 DNA reads as TGTGCCAGCAGCCAAGAACTAGCGGGAGTAGTAAATGAGCAGTTCTTC. It encodes CASSQELAGVVNEQFF.